This T cell receptor (beta chain) appears in the sequencing data of a study of identical twins. General study findings and limits: Beta out-of-frame twin sharing showed a weaker excess.

The table lists this clonotype with a few counts. The antigen remains unidentified. MiXCR was run by TCRdb on the 5' RACE reads, yielding one entry per CDR3 protein. The sample lists some 660,000 distinct CDR3 sequences; more than 6.5% were seen once. The V end was cut by 0 bases, the J end by 7 bases, with 12 bases between. Germline V gives CDR1 DFQATT, CDR2 SNEGSKA (reference sequence). CDR3 size: 13 residues. These sequences were also reported in another study, on yellow fever vaccine responses in identical twins.

The rearrangement uses TRBV20-1 and TRBJ1-2; no clear D gene. The receptor was derived from a woman in her late teens or twenties in good health. The sequencing input was PBMCs. In DNA, the CDR3 is TGCAGTGCTAGAGATAGGACTCTCCCTGGCTACACCTTC. Translation gives CSARDRTLPGYTF.